Following are 8 T cell receptor beta chains from one sample sequenced in a study of blood T cells in healthy people across ages (dated by TCRdb to between 2015 and 2016). The library was produced with 5' RACE. Data came from an Illumina HiSeq 2500. A second PCR of roughly 7 to 12 cycles was run with a J-beta primer mix and a sample-barcoded 5' primer. The raw public reads went through TCRdb reprocessing: fastp at Q25, MiXCR clone calling, in-frame beta chains kept. Rows merge per CDR3 protein into single entries with the most common DNA and genes. The sample contains 1 million to 1.2 million distinct CDR3 sequences, 35% to 45% of them found a single time. 13% of the sample is taken by the ten largest. Sequencing was done on a sample of blood. Receptors originate from a man aged 18-30 years in good health.

The chain uses TRBV14 and TRBJ2-6; D remains unclear. CDR3 length: 17 amino acids. Trimming removed 5 bases at V and 2 bases at J, with 16 bases between. The germline V gene encodes CDR1 SGHDN and CDR2 FVKESK. CDR3 in amino acids: CASSALNELPGANVLTF. The CDR3 DNA reads as TGTGCCAGCAGCGCGCTGAATGAGCTGCCTGGGGCCAACGTCCTGACTTTC.

CDR3 residues: CASSQWALRDKSNSPLHF. CDR3 DNA: TGCGCCAGCAGCCAATGGGCTCTCCGGGACAAATCTAATTCACCCCTCCACTTT. V and J are TRBV4-3 and TRBJ1-6, with a tentative D call TRBD1 (6 bases). CDR1 LGHNA and CDR2 YSLEER come from the germline V gene. The CDR3 sequence is 18 residues long. V was pared by 2 bases and J by 6 bases, with 20 bases between.

In its sample, this clonotype was seen a few times. CDR3 sequence (DNA): TGTGCCAGCAGCCGGACACCAGACTCCTACGAGCAGTACTTC. Translated, it gives CASSRTPDSYEQYF. The J gene is TRBJ2-7, the V gene TRBV27, with a tentative D call TRBD1 (5 bases). Germline-derived CDR1 and CDR2 are MNHEY and SMNVEV (reference sequence). CDR3 size: 14 residues. Trimming took 6 bases from V and 0 from J, leaving 12 bases between them.

V gene TRBV4-3 combines with J gene TRBJ1-2; a weak D match, TRBD1 (5 bases). Trimming removed 0 bases at V and 8 bases at J, with 16 bases between. CDR3 size: 15 residues. The germline V gene has CDR1 LGHNA and CDR2 YSLEER. The CDR3 here is CASSQDEGNVWGYTF. In DNA form, the CDR3 reads TGCGCCAGCAGCCAAGATGAGGGGAACGTCTGGGGCTACACCTTC.

This chain uses TRBV12-3 or TRBV12-4 with TRBJ1-2; 8 nucleotides match TRBD1. V shed 5 bases and J 7 bases; nucleotides not matched to a gene: 12. The CDR3 length is 15 residues. The CDR3 sequence: CASSQPGLTGAGYTF. The CDR3, as DNA: TGTGCCAGCAGTCAACCAGGTCTGACAGGGGCTGGCTACACCTTC.

V gene TRBV11-3 combines with J gene TRBJ2-1; D is unclear. V was shortened by 0 bases and J by 7 bases, with 13 bases between the two germline ends. The CDR3 covers 15 residues. Looked up from germline, CDR1 is SGHNT and CDR2 is YENEEA. The CDR3 sequence is CASSLDPVGGNEQFF. The CDR3 coding sequence is TGTGCCAGCAGCTTAGATCCCGTCGGTGGGAATGAGCAGTTCTTC.

The chain recombines TRBV4-2 with TRBJ1-1, with D possibly being TRBD1 (5 bases). V lost 2 bases to trimming and J lost 1 base, with 14 bases between them. Germline CDR1 LGHNA, CDR2 YNFKEQ. This CDR3 has 16 residues. This CDR3 is CASSQSPGRRNTEAFF. The CDR3 DNA reads TGTGCCAGCAGCCAATCACCGGGACGTAGGAACACTGAAGCTTTCTTT.

This chain connects TRBV6-1 to TRBJ2-3; D ambiguous. V was trimmed by 2 bases and J by 2 bases, leaving 11 bases between them. This CDR3 region has 15 residues. The germline V gene has CDR1 MNHNS and CDR2 SASEGT. Here the CDR3 reads CASSERYLTTDTQYF. The CDR3 nucleotides are TGTGCCAGCAGTGAACGGTACCTTACCACAGATACGCAGTATTTT.